The rows below give T cell receptor beta chains drawn from one sample of a study of blood T cell repertoires in COVID-19. Profiled with immunoSEQ multiplex PCR; TCRdb holds only in-frame clones, not every one. The data show about 72,000 clones, with about 80% seen just once and 6.6% held by the top ten. Sequencing was carried out using peripheral blood. The receptors come from a man aged 55 to 70 with acute or convalescent COVID-19. The CDR3 runs from the conserved cysteine through the conserved F or W. D genes are given only for firm matches. For some rows the clone size is stated as once, few or many, or as a class when expanded; others skip it.

D	size	J	V	CDR3	DNA
-	-	TRBJ1-2	TRBV5-4	CASSPPGTYGYTF	TGTGCCAGCAGCCCGCCAGGAACGTATGGCTACACCTTC
-	few	TRBJ1-2	TRBV4-2	CASSQDRNSLGDYGYTF	TGTGCCAGCAGCCAAGACCGGAATTCGTTGGGAGACTATGGCTACACCTTC
-	-	TRBJ1-1	TRBV7-2	CASSLQGGYTEAFF	TGTGCCAGCAGCCTACAGGGTGGGTACACTGAAGCTTTCTTT
-	once	TRBJ1-6	TRBV19	CASSGGRVHSPLHF	TGTGCCAGTAGTGGCGGCAGGGTACATTCACCCCTCCACTTT
TRBD2	-	TRBJ2-7	TRBV7-2	CASSSPRGSYEQYF	TGTGCCAGCAGCTCCCCCCGCGGGAGTTACGAGCAGTACTTC
-	-	TRBJ2-7	TRBV10-2	CASSRMSSYEQYF	TGCGCCAGCAGTAGAATGAGCTCCTACGAGCAGTACTTC
TRBD1	-	TRBJ1-4	TRBV15	CATSRDRGGNEKLFF	TGTGCCACCAGCAGGGACAGGGGGGGAAATGAAAAACTGTTTTTT
TRBD2	-	TRBJ2-3	TRBV10-3	CATREGLAPTDTQYF	TGTGCCACCAGGGAGGGACTAGCACCGACAGATACGCAGTATTTT
-	-	TRBJ1-5	TRBV6-1	CASSESGVGNQPQHF	TGTGCCAGCAGTGAAAGCGGGGTCGGCAATCAGCCCCAGCATTTT
-	few	TRBJ2-7	TRBV7-8	CASSNTPTGLEQYF	TGTGCCAGCAGCAATACCCCAACTGGACTGGAGCAGTACTTC
TRBD1	few	TRBJ2-3	TRBV5-1	CATGDRWASTDTQYF	TGCGCCACCGGGGACAGGTGGGCTAGCACAGATACGCAGTATTTT
-	-	TRBJ1-5	TRBV25-1	CASSGGGSVQPQHF	TGTGCCAGCAGCGGGGGGGGATCTGTCCAGCCCCAGCATTTT
TRBD2	-	TRBJ2-3	TRBV4-1	CASSDRTSGGTTDTQYF	TGCGCCAGCAGCGACAGGACTAGCGGGGGGACCACAGATACGCAGTATTTT
TRBD1	-	TRBJ2-1	TRBV4-1	CASSQDKGQDTYNEQFF	TGCGCCAGCAGCCAAGATAAAGGACAGGACACCTACAATGAGCAGTTCTTC
TRBD1	-	TRBJ2-1	TRBV27	CASSSPGQGNNEQFF	TGTGCCAGCAGTTCACCGGGACAGGGGAACAATGAGCAGTTCTTC
TRBD1	-	TRBJ2-1	TRBV11-3	CASSSTRDREGNEQFF	TGTGCCAGCAGCTCTACCCGGGACAGGGAGGGGAATGAGCAGTTCTTC
TRBD1	-	TRBJ1-2	TRBV9	CASSVAGTGVGYTF	TGTGCCAGCAGCGTTGCCGGGACAGGGGTTGGCTACACCTTC
-	-	TRBJ1-4	TRBV14	CASRRTEATNEKLFF	TGTGCCAGCAGGCGGACAGAAGCAACTAATGAAAAACTGTTTTTT
TRBD1	-	TRBJ1-4	TRBV5-1	CASSYTGQGGEKLFF	TGCGCCAGCAGCTACACGGGACAGGGGGGAGAAAAACTGTTTTTT
-	-	TRBJ1-4	TRBV18	CASSPSSGLGNEKLFF	TGTGCCAGCTCACCATCGTCAGGCCTCGGTAATGAAAAACTGTTTTTT
TRBD1	-	TRBJ1-1	TRBV2	CASSGQGDTEAFF	TGTGCCAGCAGCGGACAGGGGGACACTGAAGCTTTCTTT
TRBD1	-	TRBJ1-1	TRBV18	CASSPIQGVAGNTEAFF	TGTGCCAGCTCACCTATCCAGGGGGTCGCAGGGAACACTGAAGCTTTCTTT
-	-	TRBJ2-5	TRBV6-5	CASSYDRQETQYF	TGTGCCAGCAGTTACGACAGACAAGAGACCCAGTACTTC
-	-	TRBJ1-6	TRBV4-1	CASSQISVSPLHF	TGCGCCAGCAGCCAAATATCGGTTTCACCCCTCCACTTT
-	-	TRBJ1-1	TRBV5-4	CASSFPGQNTEAFF	TGTGCCAGCAGCTTCCCCGGACAGAACACTGAAGCTTTCTTT
-	few	TRBJ1-2	TRBV18	CASSRRTDYGYTF	TGTGCCAGCTCACGTCGGACAGACTATGGCTACACCTTC
-	-	TRBJ1-5	TRBV10-3	CAISEHKGDNNQPQHF	TGTGCCATCAGTGAACACAAGGGGGACAACAATCAGCCCCAGCATTTT
-	-	TRBJ1-4	TRBV4-2	CASSMADNEKLFF	TGTGCCAGCAGCATGGCAGATAATGAAAAACTGTTTTTT
TRBD1	-	TRBJ2-1	TRBV5-1	CASDFGTGDNEQFF	TGCGCCAGCGATTTCGGGACAGGGGACAATGAGCAGTTCTTC
TRBD1	-	TRBJ1-2	TRBV5-6	CASSRGDRVNYGYTF	TGTGCCAGCAGCCGTGGGGACAGGGTTAACTATGGCTACACCTTC
-	-	TRBJ1-1	TRBV18	CASSPPTGNTEAFF	TGTGCCAGCTCACCCCCGACGGGGAACACTGAAGCTTTCTTT
-	-	TRBJ1-1	TRBV6-4	CASSPTVNTEAFF	TGTGCCAGCAGCCCGACAGTGAACACTGAAGCTTTCTTT
TRBD1	once	TRBJ1-6	TRBV30	CAWSGDRARSPLHF	TGTGCCTGGAGTGGGGACAGGGCCCGTTCACCCCTCCACTTT
TRBD1	-	TRBJ2-1	TRBV5-8	CASSLYPDRANEQFF	TGTGCCAGCAGCTTGTATCCCGACAGGGCCAATGAGCAGTTCTTC
TRBD2	-	TRBJ2-2	TRBV30	CAWSVTSGGTGELFF	TGTGCCTGGAGTGTAACTAGCGGGGGCACCGGGGAGCTGTTTTTT
-	-	TRBJ2-3	TRBV6-2/TRBV6-3	CASSSGTSTDTQYF	TGTGCCAGCAGTTCCGGGACTAGCACAGATACGCAGTATTTT